Below, 11 T cell receptor beta chains from the same sample are listed, as sequenced in a study of blood T cell repertoires in COVID-19. Profiled with immunoSEQ multiplex PCR; TCRdb holds only in-frame clones, not every one. The sample carries some 320,000 clones, 85% recorded once. The sequenced sample consisted of peripheral blood. The receptors originated from a human donor in a cohort sampled during active COVID-19.

This clone was recorded at least ten times. This sample also contains other DNA sequences that code for the same CDR3. V is TRBV5-6 and J is TRBJ1-2; weak D call: TRBD1 (5 bases). The CDR3 loop spans 13 amino acids. Germline CDR1 and CDR2: SGHDT and YYEEEE. Trimming removed 4 bases at V and 6 bases at J, with 13 bases between. The CDR3 DNA reads as TGTGCCAGCAGCCTGGGAGGAGGGGATGGCTACACCTTC. Its translation: CASSLGGGDGYTF.

The V call is TRBV30, the J call TRBJ2-3, with 12 bases identical to TRBD2. There are 15 residues in the CDR3. The trim removed 0 bases at V and 7 bases at J, leaving 5 bases unmatched. Germline V CDR1 and CDR2: GTSNPN, SVGIG (reference sequence). The CDR3 reads CAWSVTSGGRYTQYF. CDR3 DNA sequence: TGTGCCTGGAGTGTAACTAGCGGGGGGCGATATACGCAGTATTTT.

The rearrangement joins TRBV27 to TRBJ1-4, with TRBD1 as a possible D gene (6 bases). The V and J ends lost 5 bases and 0 bases respectively, with 22 bases between them. CDR3 length equals 19 residues. Germline CDR1 MNHEY, CDR2 SMNVEV (reference sequence). The CDR3 is CASSPIFGQHSATNEKLFF. In DNA, the CDR3 is TGTGCCAGCAGTCCGATCTTCGGACAGCACTCTGCAACTAATGAAAAACTGTTTTTT.

The gene calls are TRBV7-2 and TRBJ2-7; 8 bases line up with TRBD1. The CDR3 spans 15 residues. Per germline, CDR1 SGHTA and CDR2 FQGNSA. Trimming took 5 bases from V and 0 from J; bases not matched to a gene: 6. The CDR3 nucleotides are TGTGCCAGCAGCCCGAGGGACAGGAGCTCCTACGAGCAGTACTTC. Translation: CASSPRDRSSYEQYF.

The chain links TRBV18 to TRBJ2-3, with TRBD2 identical over 9 bases. This CDR3 is built from 16 residues. Germline V gene lookup returns CDR1 KGHSH and CDR2 LQKENI. After removal of 3 bases from V and 4 bases from J, the junction contained 8 bases not matched to a gene. CDR3 loop: CASSPGGLAFPDTQYF. In nucleotides, the CDR3 is TGTGCCAGCTCACCGGGGGGACTAGCTTTCCCAGATACGCAGTATTTT.

The chain joins TRBV5-1 to TRBJ1-2; D is undetermined. Germline CDR1 SGHRS, CDR2 YFSETQ. V gave up 0 bases and J gave up 0 bases, with 9 bases separating them. This CDR3 spans 15 amino acids. The CDR3 coding sequence is TGCGCCAGCAGCTTGGCATCCGGGGCTAACTATGGCTACACCTTC. Its protein is CASSLASGANYGYTF.

J is TRBJ1-2 and V is TRBV5-1; TRBD1 matches 7 bases. Germline loops: CDR1 SGHRS, CDR2 YFSETQ. V lost 4 bases and J lost 4; bases outside the gene matches: 7. CDR3 length: 14 amino acids. The CDR3 DNA follows: TGCGCCAGCAGCGAAGACAGGGTCCTCTATGGCTACACCTTC. It specifies CASSEDRVLYGYTF.

This chain uses TRBV5-8 with TRBJ1-6; D gene uncertain. CDR1 and CDR2 from the germline V gene are SGHTS and YDEGEE. Trimming shortened V by 0 bases and J by 7 bases, and 14 bases separated the two germline ends. The CDR3 length is 16 residues. CDR3 region: CASSLDNFRENSPLHF. The CDR3 bases are TGTGCCAGCAGCTTGGATAATTTCCGGGAGAATTCACCCCTCCACTTT.

In its sample, this clone was seen a few times. V is TRBV9 and J is TRBJ2-3, with 9 bases matching TRBD1. The CDR3 length is 15 residues. CDR1 is SGDLS, CDR2 YYNGEE, per germline. With 1 base clipped from V and 4 bases from J, the junction kept 4 bases outside the gene matches. The CDR3 region has the DNA TGTGCCAGCAGCGTACTGACAGGGGGATCAGATACGCAGTATTTT. Its protein is CASSVLTGGSDTQYF.

V gene TRBV2 combines with J gene TRBJ2-3, with 10 bases lining up with TRBD2. The CDR3 contains 13 residues. Germline assignment: CDR1 SNHLY and CDR2 FYNNEI. Germline trimming cut 7 bases from V and 6 bases from J; bases unmatched to any gene: 4. The CDR3 DNA follows: TGTGCCAGCAAAAGCGGGGGGGTGGATACGCAGTATTTT. It translates to CASKSGGVDTQYF.

This CDR3 reads CASSFGEGEYGYTF. CDR3 nucleotide sequence: TGTGCCAGCAGCTTTGGCGAGGGCGAGTATGGCTACACCTTC. The genes are TRBV13 and TRBJ1-2; D is ambiguous. V dropped 3 bases and J dropped 5 bases, with 13 bases sitting between them. The CDR3 covers 14 residues. The germline V gene encodes CDR1 PRHDT and CDR2 FYEKMQ (reference sequence).